This T cell receptor (beta chain) was sequenced in a study of blood T cell repertoires in COVID-19. Study-level background: Acute-phase and convalescent COVID-19 samples originated in the United States, Italy and Spain. The analysed material was cDNA or gDNA that came from T cells, B-cell-depleted T cells, or PBMCs.

Participants were aged roughly 18 to 100 years from approximately 25 US areas. Clinical histories supplied by participants themselves formed the basis of cohort assignment. The data were produced by immunoSEQ multiplex PCR, yet TCRdb's version contains in-frame clones alone and is incomplete. Among about 210,000 clones listed, over 75% were seen once. The receptor's source is a man younger than 45 with acute COVID-19. The sample consisted of PBMCs or T cells enriched from blood (not recorded which).

Here the CDR3 DNA reads TGTGCCAGCAGCACAGGAACACCGACTAGCACAGATACGCAGTATTTT. Residues: CASSTGTPTSTDTQYF. The gene calls are TRBV9 and TRBJ2-3; possibly TRBD1 for D (5 bases). V was shortened by 4 bases and J by 0 bases, with 15 bases between the two germline ends. The CDR3 is 16 residues long. In germline, CDR1 is SGDLS, CDR2 YYNGEE.